The rows below give T cell receptor beta chains drawn from one sample of a study of cytotoxic CD8 clonotypes in ibrutinib-treated CLL. Produced via immunoSEQ multiplex PCR; TCRdb's table is partial and in-frame only. The profile shows approximately 300,000 clones, roughly 79% of them singletons. The material sequenced was PBMCs, taken before ibrutinib treatment. Receptors originate from a human donor with chronic lymphocytic leukemia. Each CDR3 is given with its conserved first and last residue. The D gene is left open where the match is weak. Clone size appears in some rows only: once, few, many, or a class for an expanded clone.

v_gene	j_gene	d_gene	abundance	CDR3aa	CDR3nt
TRBV28	TRBJ1-2	.	.	CASGGFSRYGYTF	TGTGCCAGCGGGGGATTTTCTCGCTATGGCTACACCTTC
TRBV11-2	TRBJ2-2	.	.	CASSLAGANTGELFF	TGTGCCAGCAGCTTAGCGGGGGCGAACACCGGGGAGCTGTTTTTT
TRBV11-2	TRBJ2-1	.	.	CASSLDGRVGEQFF	TGTGCCAGCAGCTTAGATGGTAGGGTCGGTGAGCAGTTCTTC
TRBV7-2	TRBJ2-7	.	.	CASSLLYEQYF	TGTGCCAGCAGCTTACTTTACGAGCAGTACTTC
TRBV27	TRBJ2-6	TRBD1	.	CASSLDRGPGANVLTF	TGTGCCAGCAGTTTGGACAGGGGGCCCGGGGCCAACGTCCTGACTTTC
TRBV25-1	TRBJ2-7	.	.	CASSTGLKPGEQYF	TGTGCCAGCAGTACGGGCCTAAAACCCGGGGAGCAGTACTTC
TRBV14	TRBJ2-1	TRBD2	.	CASSRRLAGGPSSYNEQFF	TGTGCCAGCAGCCGACGACTAGCGGGAGGCCCAAGCTCCTACAATGAGCAGTTCTTC
TRBV5-4	TRBJ2-7	TRBD1	once	CASSRDRIYEQYF	TGTGCCAGCAGCCGGGACAGAATCTACGAGCAGTACTTC
TRBV5-1	TRBJ1-4	.	.	CASSLVFGPDSGANEKLFF	TGCGCCAGCAGCTTGGTATTTGGTCCGGACTCCGGGGCTAATGAAAAACTGTTTTTT
TRBV19	TRBJ2-3	.	.	CASSIYASTDTQYF	TGTGCCAGTAGTATTTATGCTAGCACAGATACGCAGTATTTT
TRBV10-3	TRBJ2-7	TRBD1	.	CATLGQGSAEPYEQYF	TGTGCCACACTCGGACAGGGGTCCGCAGAACCCTACGAGCAGTACTTC
TRBV27	TRBJ2-3	.	.	CASSYSREYTDTQYF	TGTGCCAGCAGTTATTCACGGGAGTACACAGATACGCAGTATTTT
TRBV5-6	TRBJ1-5	.	.	CASSLEPSNQPQHF	TGTGCCAGCAGCTTGGAACCGTCCAATCAGCCCCAGCATTTT
TRBV4-2	TRBJ1-1	TRBD1	.	CASSQDRQGITEAFF	TGTGCCAGCAGCCAAGATCGACAGGGGATCACTGAAGCTTTCTTT
TRBV18	TRBJ1-1	TRBD1	.	CASSPVPGQGAATEAFF	TGTGCCAGCTCACCCGTCCCGGGACAGGGGGCTGCCACTGAAGCTTTCTTT
TRBV19	TRBJ1-1	.	.	CASSISRGSEAFF	TGTGCCAGTAGTATTTCCAGGGGCTCTGAAGCTTTCTTT
TRBV7-6	TRBJ2-2	TRBD2	.	CASSLRLAGVRTGELFF	TGTGCCAGCAGCCTACGACTAGCGGGAGTTCGTACCGGGGAGCTGTTTTTT
TRBV27	TRBJ1-2	TRBD1	once	CASSRPGGLGYTF	TGTGCCAGCAGTCGGCCAGGGGGCCTAGGCTACACCTTC
TRBV30	TRBJ1-1	.	.	CAWSRGGFRTEAFF	TGTGCCTGGAGCCGAGGTGGGTTTCGGACTGAAGCTTTCTTT
TRBV5-4	TRBJ1-4	TRBD1	once	CASSWGQGADEKLFF	TGTGCCAGCAGCTGGGGACAGGGGGCAGATGAAAAACTGTTTTTT
TRBV19	TRBJ1-5	TRBD1	.	CASSTYGTDNQPQHF	TGTGCCAGTAGTACCTACGGGACAGACAATCAGCCCCAGCATTTT
TRBV6-1	TRBJ1-5	.	.	CASSEGGFHGVYQPQHF	TGTGCCAGCAGTGAAGGGGGATTCCACGGGGTTTATCAGCCCCAGCATTTT
TRBV7-9	TRBJ2-3	TRBD2	.	CASSLGLAGQDTQYF	TGTGCCAGCAGCTTAGGACTAGCGGGACAAGATACGCAGTATTTT
TRBV11-2	TRBJ2-5	.	once	CASSLRETQYF	TGTGCCAGCAGCTTACGTGAGACCCAGTACTTC
TRBV5-4	TRBJ2-3	TRBD2	.	CASSLFLAGGGADTQYF	TGTGCCAGCAGCTTGTTCCTAGCGGGAGGTGGGGCAGATACGCAGTATTTT
TRBV19	TRBJ2-1	.	.	CASSTGGTYRNEQFF	TGTGCCAGTAGTACTGGAGGCACCTATAGGAATGAGCAGTTCTTC
TRBV5-6	TRBJ2-1	TRBD2	.	CASSIPGGAESYNEQFF	TGTGCCAGCAGCATCCCGGGGGGAGCGGAATCCTACAATGAGCAGTTCTTC
TRBV16	TRBJ2-5	.	.	CASSLTTGTTQYF	TGTGCCAGCAGCCTGACGACAGGCACGACCCAGTACTTC
TRBV11-2	TRBJ2-5	TRBD2	few	CASSLGSGSGETQYF	TGTGCCAGCAGCCTTGGTAGCGGGAGCGGCGAGACCCAGTACTTC
TRBV9	TRBJ2-3	.	.	CASSVRGGLGTDTQYF	TGTGCCAGCAGCGTCAGGGGGGGGCTTGGCACAGATACGCAGTATTTT
TRBV9	TRBJ2-1	TRBD1	.	CASSIDRGSSSYNEQFF	TGTGCCAGCAGCATCGACAGGGGATCCAGCTCCTACAATGAGCAGTTCTTC
TRBV28	TRBJ2-3	.	.	CASSFPLLRTDTQYF	TGTGCCAGCAGTTTCCCCCTACTTCGCACAGATACGCAGTATTTT
TRBV28	TRBJ1-2	.	.	CASSRGVNYGYTF	TGTGCCAGCAGCAGGGGCGTGAACTATGGCTACACCTTC
TRBV6-1	TRBJ2-5	.	once	CASSEAGTASSGKTQYF	TGTGCCAGCAGTGAAGCAGGGACTGCGTCCTCAGGGAAGACCCAGTACTTC
TRBV7-3	TRBJ2-1	TRBD2	.	CASSPLAGDNNEQFF	TGTGCCAGCAGCCCCCTAGCGGGAGACAACAATGAGCAGTTCTTC
TRBV5-1	TRBJ2-2	.	few	CASSLVGARELFF	TGCGCCAGCAGCTTGGTAGGGGCGCGGGAGCTGTTTTTT
TRBV2	TRBJ1-5	.	.	CASQIGDNNQPQHF	TGTGCCAGCCAGATAGGGGACAATAATCAGCCCCAGCATTTT